The 13 T cell receptor beta chains listed next were all sequenced from one sample in a study of blood T cell repertoires in COVID-19. Data came from immunoSEQ multiplex PCR; TCRdb stores just in-frame clones and leaves some out. The sample has approximately 200,000 clones; 80% to 90% are singletons. The material sequenced was peripheral blood. Receptor source: a woman in her forties or fifties with acute or convalescent COVID-19.

This sequence joins TRBV2 and TRBJ2-3, with 11 nucleotides matching TRBD1. With V trimmed by 8 bases and J by 4 bases, 8 bases remained unmatched. The CDR3 length is 15 residues. CDR1 is SNHLY, CDR2 FYNNEI, per germline. This CDR3 is CASPRTGGAADTQYF. The CDR3 coding sequence is TGTGCCAGCCCCAGGACAGGGGGCGCAGCAGATACGCAGTATTTT.

There are a few counts of this clone. V usage is TRBV5-1 and J usage is TRBJ2-3, with D tentatively TRBD1 (5 bases). V was pared by 7 bases and J by 1 base, with 16 bases between. This CDR3 comprises 15 residues. Germline-derived CDR1 and CDR2 are SGHRS and YFSETQ. The CDR3 region has the DNA TGCGCCAGCGGGCCAAATGGGGCTGGCACAGATACGCAGTATTTT. The encoded protein is CASGPNGAGTDTQYF.

The V and J genes are TRBV9 and TRBJ2-5, with 8 nucleotides matching TRBD2. The CDR3 extends over 16 amino acids. Germline values: CDR1 SGDLS, CDR2 YYNGEE. The V gene end was trimmed by 0 bases and the J gene end by 4 bases; junction bases not matched to a gene: 8. DNA for the CDR3: TGTGCCAGCAGCGTAGGGGTAGCGGGATCCGGAGAGACCCAGTACTTC. Translating gives CASSVGVAGSGETQYF.

The chain combines TRBV5-1 with TRBJ1-1; possible D gene TRBD1, 5 bases. V was trimmed by 1 base and J by 3 bases, leaving 7 bases between them. The CDR3 contains 13 residues. From germline, CDR1 is SGHRS and CDR2 YFSETQ. Here the CDR3 DNA reads TGCGCCAGCAGCTTGAAAGGGGACACTGAAGCTTTCTTT. As protein: CASSLKGDTEAFF.

This chain links TRBV30 with TRBJ1-6, with TRBD1 identical over 11 bases. J lost 9 bases, V lost 4 bases, and 2 bases had no gene match. The CDR3 loop spans 13 amino acids. Germline V gene lookup returns CDR1 GTSNPN and CDR2 SVGIG (reference sequence). The CDR3 sequence is CAWTGQGVSPLHF. CDR3 bases: TGTGCCTGGACGGGACAGGGGGTTTCACCCCTCCACTTT.

The table lists this clone with a count of one. This chain connects TRBV9 to TRBJ1-3; D call uncertain. The CDR3 runs to 16 residues. Germline V gene data show CDR1 as SGDLS and CDR2 as YYNGEE. Deletions cut 3 bases from V and 0 bases from J, with 13 bases between. The CDR3 DNA reads TGTGCCAGCAGCGCTGACTGGGAGATCTCTGGAAACACCATATATTTT. Its translation: CASSADWEISGNTIYF.

The V gene is TRBV19, the J gene TRBJ1-3; no reliable D call. The V gene lost 0 bases and the J gene lost 0 bases, with 15 bases spanning the gap. This CDR3 spans 18 amino acids. Germline-derived CDR1 and CDR2 are LNHDA and SQIVND (reference sequence). CDR3 in amino acids: CASSIDETSSTSGNTIYF. The CDR3 nucleotides are TGTGCCAGTAGTATAGACGAGACATCTTCCACCTCTGGAAACACCATATATTTT.

The rearrangement links TRBV7-3 to TRBJ1-4; no clear D. Germline V lookup: CDR1 SGHTA, CDR2 FQGTGA. This CDR3 comprises 13 residues. Trimming shortened V by 7 bases and J by 5 bases, and 11 bases separated the two germline ends. CDR3 in amino acids: CASTIHSNEKLFF. In DNA, the CDR3 is TGTGCCAGCACCATACACAGCAATGAAAAACTGTTTTTT.

In this sample, this clone turned up a few times. The chain is built from TRBV7-9 and TRBJ2-7; perhaps TRBD2 as D (6 bases). Germline CDR1 and CDR2: SEHNR and FQNEAQ (reference sequence). CDR3 length equals 17 residues. Trimming took off 5 bases at V and 4 bases at J, with 24 bases between the two ends. In DNA form, the CDR3 reads TGTGCCAGCAGCACTCGGAGGGGCAGGGAATCTTTTTACGAGCAGTACTTC. It yields the protein CASSTRRGRESFYEQYF.

The genes are TRBV29-1 and TRBJ1-1; TRBD1 aligns across 11 bases. The CDR3 runs 14 residues. Germline-derived CDR1 and CDR2 are SQVTM and ANQGSEA. J gave up 6 bases and V 4 bases, and 7 bases lay outside the gene matches. The CDR3 nucleotides read TGCAGCGTTGCCTGGGACAGGGGGTTGTCTGAAGCTTTCTTT. Protein sequence: CSVAWDRGLSEAFF.

This sequence joins TRBV24-1 and TRBJ1-2; 9 bases are shared with TRBD1. This CDR3 region has 16 residues. The junction had 8 bases not matched to a gene; V was cut back by 3 bases and J by 4 bases. The germline V gene has CDR1 KGHDR and CDR2 SFDVKD. CDR3 sequence reads: CATSDPRTGAPYGYTF. The CDR3 DNA follows: TGTGCCACCAGTGATCCGAGGACAGGGGCCCCCTATGGCTACACCTTC.

The chain uses TRBV10-3 and TRBJ1-1; D gene uncertain. Trimming shortened V by 2 bases and J by 11 bases, and 15 bases separated the two germline ends. CDR1 and CDR2 from the germline V gene are ENHRY and SYGVKD. The CDR3 runs 13 residues. The CDR3 loop reads CAISETAVGHAFF. The CDR3 region has the DNA TGTGCCATCAGTGAGACGGCAGTGGGCCACGCTTTCTTT.

This clone showed up just once. The chain is built from TRBV7-2 and TRBJ1-2; 8 bases are a match to TRBD1. V shed 5 bases and J 1 base; nucleotides not matched to a gene: 6. This CDR3 spans 15 amino acids. Per germline, CDR1 SGHTA and CDR2 FQGNSA. CDR3 region: CASSPKTGVNYGYTF. The DNA of the CDR3 is TGTGCCAGCAGCCCGAAGACAGGGGTTAACTATGGCTACACCTTC.